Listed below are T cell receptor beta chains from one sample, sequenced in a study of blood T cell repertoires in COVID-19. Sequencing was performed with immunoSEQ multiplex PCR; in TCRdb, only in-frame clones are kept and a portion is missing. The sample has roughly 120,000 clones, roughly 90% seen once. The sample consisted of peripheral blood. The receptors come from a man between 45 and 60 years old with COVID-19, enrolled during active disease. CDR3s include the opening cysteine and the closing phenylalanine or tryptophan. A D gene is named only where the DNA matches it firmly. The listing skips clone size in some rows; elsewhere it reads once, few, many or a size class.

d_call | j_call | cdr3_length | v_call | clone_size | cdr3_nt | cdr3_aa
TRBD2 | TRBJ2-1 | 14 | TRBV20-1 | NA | TGCAGTGCTAGTAGGCCTAGCGGGAGTGAAGAGCAGTTCTTC | CSASRPSGSEEQFF
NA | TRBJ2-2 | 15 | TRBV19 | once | TGTGCCAGTAGTATTTGGGGAGTCGGGACCGGGGAGCTGTTTTTT | CASSIWGVGTGELFF
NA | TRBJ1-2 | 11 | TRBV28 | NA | TGTGCCAGCGGGACAAACTATGGCTACACCTTC | CASGTNYGYTF
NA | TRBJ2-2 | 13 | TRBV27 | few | TGTGCCAGCAGTTTTAACCCAGTCGGGGAGCTGTTTTTT | CASSFNPVGELFF
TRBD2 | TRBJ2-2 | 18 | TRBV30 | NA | TGTGCCTGGAGTGTGAAACTAGCGGGAGGCAAAAGCACCGGGGAGCTGTTTTTT | CAWSVKLAGGKSTGELFF
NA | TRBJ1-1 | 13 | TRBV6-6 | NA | TGTGCCAGCCAGATCGTGCTAGACACTGAAGCTTTCTTT | CASQIVLDTEAFF
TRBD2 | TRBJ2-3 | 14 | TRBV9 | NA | TGTGCCAGCAGCGTTAGCGGGAGCACAGATACGCAGTATTTT | CASSVSGSTDTQYF
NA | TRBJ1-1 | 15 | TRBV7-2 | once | TGTGCCAGCAGCTCCGTACTGGGGGCTATCACTGAAGCTTTCTTT | CASSSVLGAITEAFF
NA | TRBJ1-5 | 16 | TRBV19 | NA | TGTGCCAGCATGACAGGCGCTGATCATAGCAATCAGCCCCAGCATTTT | CASMTGADHSNQPQHF
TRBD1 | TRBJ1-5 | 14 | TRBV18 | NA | TGTGCCAGCTCACCGACAGGGAACAATCAGCCCCAGCATTTT | CASSPTGNNQPQHF
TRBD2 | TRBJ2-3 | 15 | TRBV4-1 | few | TGCGCCAGCAGCCAAGCGCGGGAGTGGCAAGATACGCAGTATTTT | CASSQAREWQDTQYF
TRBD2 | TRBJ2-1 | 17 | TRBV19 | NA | TGTGCCAGTAGTATCTCTAGCGGGAGGAATCTTTACAATGAGCAGTTCTTC | CASSISSGRNLYNEQFF
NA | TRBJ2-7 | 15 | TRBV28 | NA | TGTGCCAGCAGTTTCCCGGGAGGGGGCTCTTACGAGCAGTACTTC | CASSFPGGGSYEQYF
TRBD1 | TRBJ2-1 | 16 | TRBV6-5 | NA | TGTGCCAGCAGTTACGGTGCGCAGGGGGAGAACAATGAGCAGTTCTTC | CASSYGAQGENNEQFF
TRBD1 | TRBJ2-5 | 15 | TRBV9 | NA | TGTGCCAGCAGCGTAGAGGGACAGGGGAAAGAGACCCAGTACTTC | CASSVEGQGKETQYF
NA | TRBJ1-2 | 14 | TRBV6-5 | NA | TGTGCCAGCAGTTACGTGGCGGAAAACTATGGCTACACCTTC | CASSYVAENYGYTF
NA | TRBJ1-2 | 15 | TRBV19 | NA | TGTGCCAGTAGTCCCCGAGGGGGAGCAAGGTATGGCTACACCTTC | CASSPRGGARYGYTF
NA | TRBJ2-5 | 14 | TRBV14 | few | TGTGCCAGCAGCAAGAACAGGATACAAGAGACCCAGTACTTC | CASSKNRIQETQYF
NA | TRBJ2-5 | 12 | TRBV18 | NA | TGTGCCAGCTCACCGCAGCAAGAGACCCAGTACTTC | CASSPQQETQYF
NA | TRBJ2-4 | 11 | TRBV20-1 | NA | TGCAGTGTAGGGGAGGTAAACATTCAGTACTTC | CSVGEVNIQYF
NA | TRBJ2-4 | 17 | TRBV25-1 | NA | TGTGCCAGCAGTGCGAAACAGGGTACCGTATCCAAAAACATTCAGTACTTC | CASSAKQGTVSKNIQYF
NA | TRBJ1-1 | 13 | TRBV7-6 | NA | TGTGCCAGCAGCTTAGGCGCGAACACTGAAGCTTTCTTT | CASSLGANTEAFF
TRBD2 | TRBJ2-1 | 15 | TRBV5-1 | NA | TGCGCCAGCAGCTTGGAGGTAGCGGGAGTGGATGAGCAGTTCTTC | CASSLEVAGVDEQFF
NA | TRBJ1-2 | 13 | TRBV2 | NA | TGTGCCAGCAGTGAACAGGATCTTGGTGGCTACACCTTC | CASSEQDLGGYTF
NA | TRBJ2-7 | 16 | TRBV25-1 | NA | TGTGCCAGCAGTCCCCTCGCTTACCCGAGCTCCTACGAGCAGTACTTC | CASSPLAYPSSYEQYF
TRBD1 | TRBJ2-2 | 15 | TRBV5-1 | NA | TGCGCCAGCAGCAAGGGACAGGAGATCACCGGGGAGCTGTTTTTT | CASSKGQEITGELFF
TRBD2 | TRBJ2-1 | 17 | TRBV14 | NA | TGTGCCAGCAGCCGATCGACTAGCGGGAGAGTTTTCGATGAGCAGTTCTTC | CASSRSTSGRVFDEQFF
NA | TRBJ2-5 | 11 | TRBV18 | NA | TGTGCCAGCTCACCCGAAGAGACCCAGTACTTC | CASSPEETQYF
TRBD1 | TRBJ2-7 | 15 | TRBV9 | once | TGTGCCAGCAGCCTCCGACAGGGACCCACCTACGAGCAGTACTTC | CASSLRQGPTYEQYF
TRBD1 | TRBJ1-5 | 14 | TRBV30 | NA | TGTGCCTGGAGTACCGGGACAGGGTCTCAGCCCCAGCATTTT | CAWSTGTGSQPQHF
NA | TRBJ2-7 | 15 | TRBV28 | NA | TGTGCCAGCACCTTAGACGGACAGATCTGGAACGAGCAGTACTTC | CASTLDGQIWNEQYF
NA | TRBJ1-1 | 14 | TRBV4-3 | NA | TGCGCCAGCAGCCAAGATCCCGGGACTTCTGAAGCTTTCTTT | CASSQDPGTSEAFF
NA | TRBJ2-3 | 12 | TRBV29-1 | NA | TGCAGCGTTGAAGATGTAGCAGATACGCAGTATTTT | CSVEDVADTQYF
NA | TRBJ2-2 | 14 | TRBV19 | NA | TGTGCCAGTACTTGGACAGGGAGGGCCGGGGAGCTGTTTTTT | CASTWTGRAGELFF
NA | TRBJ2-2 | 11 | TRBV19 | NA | TGTGCCAGTAGTAGCGCCGGGGAGCTGTTTTTT | CASSSAGELFF
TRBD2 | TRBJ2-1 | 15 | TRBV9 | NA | TGTGCCAGCAGCGTAGGAGGCGGGAGCCACAATGAGCAGTTCTTC | CASSVGGGSHNEQFF
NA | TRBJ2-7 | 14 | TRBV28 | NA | TGTGCCAGTAAGGTAGCAGCGAGCTCCTACGAGCAGTACTTC | CASKVAASSYEQYF
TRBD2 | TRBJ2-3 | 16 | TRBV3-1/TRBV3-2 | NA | TGTGCCAGCAGCCAGATGGGACTAGCGGGAGCAGATACGCAGTATTTT | CASSQMGLAGADTQYF
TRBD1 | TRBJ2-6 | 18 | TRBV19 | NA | TGTGCCAGTAGTGTAGGGGACAGGCCTATCTCTGGGGCCAACGTCCTGACTTTC | CASSVGDRPISGANVLTF
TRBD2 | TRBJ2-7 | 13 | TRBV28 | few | TGTGCCAGCAGGGGCGGGGGTAGGTACGAGCAGTACTTC | CASRGGGRYEQYF
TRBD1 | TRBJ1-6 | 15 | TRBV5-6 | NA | TGTGCCAGCAGCTCACCGGGACAGATCAATTCACCCCTCCACTTT | CASSSPGQINSPLHF
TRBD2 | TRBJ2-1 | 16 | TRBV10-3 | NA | TGTGCCATCAGTGAAGGTGGCGGGAGGGCCGACAATGAGCAGTTCTTC | CAISEGGGRADNEQFF
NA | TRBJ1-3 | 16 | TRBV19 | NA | TGTGCCAGCCGATTGACTGGGACTTCCTCTGGAAACACCATATATTTT | CASRLTGTSSGNTIYF
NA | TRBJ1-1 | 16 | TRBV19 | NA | TGTGCCAGTAGTATCCTACCAAGGTCCGGGGGCACTGAAGCTTTCTTT | CASSILPRSGGTEAFF
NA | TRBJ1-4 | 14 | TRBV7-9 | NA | TGTGCCAGCAGCTTTTTTCCAGGGCAAGAAAAACTGTTTTTT | CASSFFPGQEKLFF
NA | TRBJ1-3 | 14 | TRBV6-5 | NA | TGTGCCAGCAGCCAGGGCCACTCTGGAAACACCATATATTTT | CASSQGHSGNTIYF
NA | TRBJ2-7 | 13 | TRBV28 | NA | TGTGCCAGCACCCGGCCAGGGACCTACGAGCAGTACTTC | CASTRPGTYEQYF
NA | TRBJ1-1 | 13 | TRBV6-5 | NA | TGTGCCAGCAGTTTCACGAGGAACACTGAAGCTTTCTTT | CASSFTRNTEAFF
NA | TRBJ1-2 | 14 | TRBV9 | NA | TGTGCCAGCAGCGTAAGCACAGGGTACTATGGCTACACCTTC | CASSVSTGYYGYTF
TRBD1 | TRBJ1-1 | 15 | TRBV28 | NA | TGTGCCAGCAGTCTCGACAGGGGTAAGTCCACTGAAGCTTTCTTT | CASSLDRGKSTEAFF